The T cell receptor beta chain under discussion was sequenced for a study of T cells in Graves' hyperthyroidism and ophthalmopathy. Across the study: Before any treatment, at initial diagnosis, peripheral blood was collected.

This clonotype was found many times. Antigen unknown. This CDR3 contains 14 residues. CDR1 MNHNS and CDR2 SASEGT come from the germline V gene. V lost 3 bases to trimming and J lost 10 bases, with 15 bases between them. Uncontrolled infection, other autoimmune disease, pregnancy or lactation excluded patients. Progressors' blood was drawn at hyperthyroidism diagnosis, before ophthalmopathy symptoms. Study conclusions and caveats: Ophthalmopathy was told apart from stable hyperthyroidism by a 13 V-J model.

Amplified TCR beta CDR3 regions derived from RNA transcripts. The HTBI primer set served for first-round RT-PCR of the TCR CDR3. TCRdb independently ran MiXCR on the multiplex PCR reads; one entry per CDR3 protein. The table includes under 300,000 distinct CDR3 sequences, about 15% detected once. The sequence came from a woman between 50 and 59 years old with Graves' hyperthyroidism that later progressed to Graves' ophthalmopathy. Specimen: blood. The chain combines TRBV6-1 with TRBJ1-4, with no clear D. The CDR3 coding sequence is TGTGCCAGCAGTGACGTCGACGGTCGCGCAAAACTGTTTTTT. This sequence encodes CASSDVDGRAKLFF.